One sample yielded the 30 T cell receptor beta chains listed below, sequenced in a study of cytomegalovirus exposure and HLA in healthy donors. Researchers ran the PCR with 60 Vbeta and 13 Jbeta primers. Generated by immunoSEQ multiplex PCR, the TCRdb table keeps only in-frame clones and is missing some. The sample has over 100,000 clones, around 63% seen once. Sequences were obtained from PBMCs. These receptors were collected from a human donor in good health.

The table lists this clone with a few counts. The chain combines TRBV5-5 with TRBJ1-1, with unresolved D. The CDR3 length is 15 residues. Germline V gene data show CDR1 as SGHKS and CDR2 as YYEKEE (reference sequence). Trimming took off 1 base at V and 1 base at J, with 11 bases between the two ends. The CDR3 DNA reads TGTGCCAGCAGCTTGAGCTCCCCTACGAACACTGAAGCTTTCTTT. This gives the protein CASSLSSPTNTEAFF.

The chain combines TRBV7-9 with TRBJ2-3; 8 nucleotides agree with TRBD2. The CDR3 is 14 residues long. Trimming cost V 11 bases and J 3 bases; bases outside gene matches: 10. Germline lookup yields CDR1 SEHNR and CDR2 FQNEAQ (reference sequence). CDR3 bases: TGTGCCGGGAGCGGGAGCGGTTTGACAGATACGCAGTATTTT. Translated, it gives CAGSGSGLTDTQYF.

This clone appeared a single time. The rearrangement links TRBV9 to TRBJ2-5, with a possible D match to TRBD2 (5 bases). The J call may be mistaken, given a closer DNA end match to TRBJ2-7. This CDR3 region has 15 residues. CDR1 and CDR2 (germline): SGDLS, YYNGEE. The CDR3 DNA follows: TGTGCCAGCAGCGCCGGACGTAGCGCCCCCTACGAGCAGTACTTC. This gives the protein CASSAGRSAPYEQYF.

This clone was seen a few times. V and J are TRBV7-9 and TRBJ2-2, with 12 bases aligning to TRBD2. Germline V lookup: CDR1 SEHNR, CDR2 FQNEAQ (reference sequence). This CDR3 contains 18 residues. V shed 1 base and J 3 bases; nucleotides not matched to a gene: 6. CDR3 loop: CASSLGTSGIPYTGELFF. For the CDR3, the DNA is TGTGCCAGCAGCTTAGGGACTAGCGGGATTCCATACACCGGGGAGCTGTTTTTT.

V and J are TRBV7-6 and TRBJ2-1, with 8 bases that match TRBD2. The CDR3 has 17 amino acids. From germline, CDR1 is SGHVS and CDR2 FNYEAQ. The junction had 7 bases not matched to a gene; V was cut back by 2 bases and J by 1 base. Written as DNA, the CDR3 is TGTGCCAGCAGCTTATGGTCTAGCGGGTTTTCCTACAATGAGCAGTTCTTC. Translation gives CASSLWSSGFSYNEQFF.

In this sample, this clone turned up once. The chain combines TRBV6-1 with TRBJ2-2; TRBD1 is a possible D gene (6 bases). The CDR3 is made up of 13 amino acids. Germline V gives CDR1 MNHNS, CDR2 SASEGT. Deletions cut 6 bases from V and 5 bases from J, with 10 bases between. The CDR3 DNA reads as TGTGCCAGCAGCAAGGGGGATACCGGGGAGCTGTTTTTT. It specifies CASSKGDTGELFF.

The chain carries TRBV19 and TRBJ2-2, with 7 bases identical to TRBD2. The CDR3 has 14 residues. Looked up from germline, CDR1 is LNHDA and CDR2 is SQIVND (reference sequence). V lost 8 bases and J lost 3; bases outside the gene matches: 6. The CDR3 spells CASVRGDYTGELFF. The CDR3 nucleotides read TGTGCCAGTGTACGGGGGGATTACACCGGGGAGCTGTTTTTT.

The chain carries TRBV15 and TRBJ2-2, with 7 bases lining up with TRBD2. J lost 0 bases, V lost 5 bases, and 9 bases had no gene match. The length of the CDR3 is 17 residues. The germline V gene has CDR1 LNHNV and CDR2 YYDKDF (reference sequence). CDR3 nucleotide sequence: TGTGCCACCAGCGCCTACTCAGCGGGAACGAACACCGGGGAGCTGTTTTTT. This translates into CATSAYSAGTNTGELFF.

V and J are TRBV28 and TRBJ2-7, with D possibly TRBD1 on 5 matching bases. This CDR3 has 17 residues. Trimming took 2 bases from V and 1 from J, leaving 18 bases between them. Germline V gene lookup returns CDR1 MDHEN and CDR2 SYDVKM. The CDR3 loop reads CASSLNRNRAVSYEQYF. The CDR3 nucleotides are TGTGCCAGCAGTTTAAACAGGAACCGGGCTGTTTCCTACGAGCAGTACTTC. The full variable domain, its missing parts supplied by reference TRBV28 and TRBJ2-7, is DVKVTQSSRYLVKRTGEKVFLECVQDMDHENMFWYRQDPGLGLRLIYFSYDVKMKEKGDIPEGYSVSREKKERFSLILESASTNQTSMYLCASSLNRNRAVSYEQYFGPGTRLTVT.

V usage is TRBV12-5 and J usage is TRBJ2-2; TRBD1 matches 7 bases. V dropped 3 bases and J dropped 6; count of bases not matched to a gene: 10. The germline gives CDR1 LGHNT, CDR2 FRNRAP. The CDR3 totals 16 residues. CDR3 sequence: CASGFLSGGMAGELFF. The CDR3 region has the DNA TGTGCTAGTGGTTTTCTCTCAGGGGGTATGGCCGGGGAGCTGTTTTTT.

This chain links TRBV27 with TRBJ1-1; TRBD1 aligns across 7 bases. The CDR3 is 13 amino acids. CDR1 MNHEY and CDR2 SMNVEV come from the germline V gene (reference sequence). The V and J ends lost 3 bases and 6 bases, in that order; junction bases with no gene match: 4. This chain's CDR3 is CASSFTGVAEAFF. In DNA, the CDR3 is TGTGCCAGCAGTTTTACAGGGGTGGCTGAAGCTTTCTTT.

This clone was found a few times. The CDR3 sequence is CASSYTDTGGETQYF. The CDR3 DNA follows: TGTGCCAGCAGTTACACCGACACGGGCGGGGAGACCCAGTACTTC. The chain couples TRBV6-6 to TRBJ2-5, with D possibly TRBD2 on 5 matching bases. Deletions cut 2 bases from V and 5 bases from J, with 15 bases between. The CDR3 length is 15 residues. CDR1 MNHNY and CDR2 SVGAGI come from the germline V gene (reference sequence).

The rearrangement uses TRBV5-1 and TRBJ1-1; weak D call: TRBD1 (6 bases). Looked up from germline, CDR1 is SGHRS and CDR2 is YFSETQ. CDR3 length: 14 amino acids. Trimming took 0 bases from V and 5 from J, leaving 11 bases between them. The CDR3 loop reads CASSLEQGWTEAFF. CDR3 in DNA: TGCGCCAGCAGCTTGGAACAGGGCTGGACTGAAGCTTTCTTT.

V gene TRBV7-9 combines with J gene TRBJ1-1; TRBD1 agrees at 9 bases. V trimming: 3 bases; J trimming: 2 bases; junction bases outside the gene matches: 1. CDR1 and CDR2 from the germline V gene are SEHNR and FQNEAQ (reference sequence). The CDR3 spans 14 residues. CDR3 sequence: CASSLTGGNTEAFF. The CDR3 DNA reads as TGTGCCAGCAGCTTGACAGGGGGAAACACTGAAGCTTTCTTT.

The chain employs TRBV5-1 and TRBJ2-7; 7 positions match TRBD2. The V segment lost 0 bases and the J segment 0 bases; nucleotides outside the gene matches: 6. Germline CDR1 SGHRS, CDR2 YFSETQ. CDR3 length: 16 amino acids. The CDR3 coding sequence is TGCGCCAGCAGCTTGGTGGGGGGGGTTCCCTCCTACGAGCAGTACTTC. It codes for CASSLVGGVPSYEQYF.

The chain recombines TRBV29-1 with TRBJ2-7; maybe TRBD2 (6 bases). The CDR3 spans 13 residues. The V gene lost 4 bases and the J gene lost 3 bases, with 13 bases spanning the gap. Germline V CDR1 and CDR2: SQVTM, ANQGSEA. CDR3 bases: TGCAGCGTTGCCGGGACTCAGGACTACGAGCAGTACTTC. It is translated as CSVAGTQDYEQYF.

The chain is built from TRBV30 and TRBJ1-1, with TRBD1 as a possible D gene (6 bases). Germline V gene data show CDR1 as GTSNPN and CDR2 as SVGIG (reference sequence). The CDR3 loop spans 14 amino acids. Trimming took off 4 bases at V and 6 bases at J, with 18 bases between the two ends. The CDR3 DNA is TGTGCCTGGAACAGCCCGGGGGGCGAATCTGAAGCTTTCTTT. This sequence encodes CAWNSPGGESEAFF.

The V call is TRBV7-3, the J call TRBJ2-7, with D unresolved. The V and J ends lost 4 bases and 4 bases respectively, with 29 bases between them. The V gene's germline CDR1 is SGHTA and CDR2 FQGTGA. CDR3 length equals 19 residues. CDR3 amino acids: CASSSEFSGPRPPLYEQYF. CDR3 nucleotides: TGTGCCAGCAGCTCCGAGTTCTCTGGCCCGAGGCCTCCCTTGTACGAGCAGTACTTC.

The chain uses TRBV19 and TRBJ1-5, with TRBD1 as a possible D gene (5 bases). V lost 4 bases and J 0 bases, leaving 13 bases between the germline ends. The CDR3 has 16 amino acids. Germline V CDR1 and CDR2: LNHDA, SQIVND (reference sequence). This CDR3 reads CASSTHRSNSNQPQHF. CDR3 coding DNA: TGTGCCAGTAGTACTCACAGGAGTAATAGCAATCAGCCCCAGCATTTT.

The chain joins TRBV5-4 to TRBJ1-2, with 7 positions matching TRBD1. Germline V gene lookup returns CDR1 SGHNT and CDR2 YYREEE (reference sequence). Trimming cost V 4 bases and J 4 bases; bases outside gene matches: 10. The CDR3 sequence is 15 residues long. CDR3 in DNA: TGTGCCAGCAGCCCGTGGGACAGTCAGCCCTATGGCTACACCTTC. Translation: CASSPWDSQPYGYTF.

The chain joins TRBV4-1 to TRBJ2-3; D is uncertain. Trimming took off 1 base at V and 5 bases at J, with 7 bases between the two ends. This CDR3 is 13 amino acids long. Germline CDR1 and CDR2: MGHRA and YSYEKL. CDR3 sequence reads: CASSQVPGDTQYF. CDR3 coding DNA: TGCGCCAGCAGCCAAGTGCCGGGAGATACGCAGTATTTT.

The chain uses TRBV4-1 and TRBJ1-2; D remains ambiguous. The CDR3 contains 19 residues. In germline, CDR1 is MGHRA, CDR2 YSYEKL. Trimming stripped 6 bases from V and 6 bases from J, with 32 bases between. Here the CDR3 reads CASRPFSSGPTAGYHGYTF. The CDR3, as DNA: TGCGCCAGCAGACCCTTTTCTTCTGGCCCCACTGCGGGCTATCATGGCTACACCTTC.

This clone has just a few counts. The chain combines TRBV27 with TRBJ2-7; 10 bases are shared with TRBD2. In germline, CDR1 is MNHEY, CDR2 SMNVEV (reference sequence). The CDR3 contains 14 residues. The V segment lost 5 bases and the J segment 6 bases; nucleotides outside the gene matches: 7. In DNA form, the CDR3 reads TGTGCCAGCAGTCAGAGCGGGAGGGGTCTCGAGCAGTACTTC. This gives the protein CASSQSGRGLEQYF.

This clone was detected once. The CDR3 loop reads CASSLRLAQRSYNEQFF. The CDR3 DNA follows: TGCGCCAGCAGCTTGAGGCTAGCCCAACGCTCCTACAATGAGCAGTTCTTC. V is TRBV5-1 and J is TRBJ2-1, with D possibly TRBD2 on 5 matching bases. V was trimmed by 1 base and J by 0 bases, leaving 14 bases between them. This CDR3 contains 17 residues. The germline V gene encodes CDR1 SGHRS and CDR2 YFSETQ.

In regard to this clone: The junction differs from germline at one of its ends, possibly a read error. V gene TRBV5-1 combines with J gene TRBJ2-3; maybe TRBD2 (6 bases). The germline V gene encodes CDR1 SGHRS and CDR2 YFSETQ. The CDR3 totals 15 residues. CDR3 coding DNA: TGCTCCAGCAGCTCCAGGGACTCGAGCCGAGATACGCAGTATTTT. Residues: CSSSSRDSSRDTQYF.

This chain connects TRBV27 to TRBJ2-5, with D tentatively TRBD2 (5 bases). The assigned J gene may be wrong: the sequence end matches TRBJ2-7 better. The CDR3 is 13 amino acids. Germline CDR1 and CDR2: MNHEY and SMNVEV (reference sequence). The CDR3 region is CASSLTGDYEQYF. The CDR3 DNA sequence: TGTGCCAGCAGTTTAACCGGGGACTACGAGCAGTACTTC.

This clone was seen more than once but under ten times. The rearrangement links TRBV6-5 to TRBJ2-3; D perhaps matches TRBD2 (6 bases). The germline CDR1 and CDR2 sequences are MNHEY and SVGAGI. V lost 1 base, J lost 4 bases, and 15 bases lay in between. This CDR3 is 16 amino acids long. In nucleotides, the CDR3 is TGTGCCAGCAGTTACTTCCCCCGCGGGACCTCAGATACGCAGTATTTT. This sequence encodes CASSYFPRGTSDTQYF.

Only a few counts were recorded for this clone. The chain has TRBV10-3 and TRBJ1-1, with D unclear. Trimming left V 7 bases short and J 3 bases short, with 12 bases between. This CDR3 is 13 amino acids long. The germline V gene encodes CDR1 ENHRY and CDR2 SYGVKD. The CDR3 sequence: CAIKSGYDTEAFF. The CDR3 bases are TGTGCCATCAAGAGCGGGTATGACACTGAAGCTTTCTTT.

V usage is TRBV11-2 and J usage is TRBJ2-5; 9 nucleotides align to TRBD1. Per germline, CDR1 SGHAT and CDR2 FQNNGV. CDR3 length equals 17 residues. Unmatched junction bases numbered 10, after V lost 1 base and J lost 4 bases. The CDR3 DNA follows: TGTGCCAGCAGCTTAGCTCCTACAGGGGGCTTCGGAGAGACCCAGTACTTC. It codes for CASSLAPTGGFGETQYF.

The chain carries TRBV19 and TRBJ2-3, with 7 bases fitting TRBD1. In germline, CDR1 is LNHDA, CDR2 SQIVND (reference sequence). J lost 2 bases, V lost 10 bases, and 6 bases had no gene match. The CDR3 covers 13 residues. The CDR3 sequence: CAIRTGYTDTQYF. CDR3 DNA: TGTGCCATCCGGACAGGCTACACAGATACGCAGTATTTT.